A selection of T cell receptor beta chains follows, all from one sample in a study of cytomegalovirus exposure and HLA in healthy donors. Profiled with immunoSEQ multiplex PCR; TCRdb holds only in-frame clones, not every one. The sample yields about 150,000 clones, around 77% seen once. The sequencing sample was made of PBMCs. The receptors derive from a man aged 25 to 40 in good health and CMV-seronegative. Both conserved end residues are trimmed from each CDR3. D genes are given only for firm matches. A row's size may be missing; if present it is once, few, many or a size class.

D gene: NA
clone size: NA
J gene: TRBJ2-1
V gene: TRBV27
CDR3 protein: ASSYLAVRYNEQF

D gene: TRBD2
clone size: NA
J gene: TRBJ2-2
V gene: TRBV10-3
CDR3 protein: AISESSGRSGELF

D gene: TRBD1
clone size: NA
J gene: TRBJ1-2
V gene: TRBV4-1
CDR3 protein: ASSQGRDRGDYGYT

D gene: NA
clone size: NA
J gene: TRBJ2-3
V gene: TRBV19
CDR3 protein: ASSGGPGDTQY

D gene: TRBD1
clone size: NA
J gene: TRBJ1-2
V gene: TRBV28
CDR3 protein: ASRGQGVYGYT

D gene: NA
clone size: NA
J gene: TRBJ1-1
V gene: TRBV19
CDR3 protein: ASSMVSATGNTEAF

D gene: NA
clone size: NA
J gene: TRBJ2-2
V gene: TRBV7-9
CDR3 protein: ASSRENTGELF

D gene: NA
clone size: NA
J gene: TRBJ1-4
V gene: TRBV30
CDR3 protein: AWTLHGGVNEKLF

D gene: TRBD1
clone size: NA
J gene: TRBJ2-7
V gene: TRBV29-1
CDR3 protein: SVEGLTGGTYEQY

D gene: TRBD1
clone size: few
J gene: TRBJ2-7
V gene: TRBV7-7
CDR3 protein: ASSPGGHEQY

D gene: TRBD1
clone size: NA
J gene: TRBJ1-1
V gene: TRBV9
CDR3 protein: ASSPGQENTEAF

D gene: NA
clone size: NA
J gene: TRBJ1-1
V gene: TRBV6-6
CDR3 protein: ASSYGGNTEAF

D gene: TRBD2
clone size: NA
J gene: TRBJ2-2
V gene: TRBV18
CDR3 protein: ASSPVRTSGRARNTGELF

D gene: NA
clone size: once
J gene: TRBJ1-2
V gene: TRBV7-8
CDR3 protein: ASSYRVLYGYT

D gene: TRBD2
clone size: many
J gene: TRBJ2-3
V gene: TRBV9
CDR3 protein: ASSVPSGSSDTQY

D gene: TRBD2
clone size: NA
J gene: TRBJ2-3
V gene: TRBV7-3
CDR3 protein: ASGGGGTDTQY

D gene: NA
clone size: NA
J gene: TRBJ2-7
V gene: TRBV2
CDR3 protein: ASRELELTYEQY

D gene: TRBD1
clone size: NA
J gene: TRBJ1-4
V gene: TRBV6-6
CDR3 protein: ASSYERGLTNEKLF

D gene: TRBD2
clone size: NA
J gene: TRBJ2-1
V gene: TRBV18
CDR3 protein: ASSPGLASDNEQF

D gene: NA
clone size: NA
J gene: TRBJ1-1
V gene: TRBV4-1
CDR3 protein: ASSQEILAGAVYTEAF

D gene: NA
clone size: NA
J gene: TRBJ2-2
V gene: TRBV5-3
CDR3 protein: ARSLCDSLDTGELF

D gene: NA
clone size: NA
J gene: TRBJ2-3
V gene: TRBV11-2
CDR3 protein: ASSLTLSDTQY

D gene: NA
clone size: NA
J gene: TRBJ2-5
V gene: TRBV27
CDR3 protein: ASSLWTARETQY

D gene: NA
clone size: NA
J gene: TRBJ1-2
V gene: TRBV7-9
CDR3 protein: ASSLGHPFYGYT

D gene: TRBD2
clone size: NA
J gene: TRBJ2-1
V gene: TRBV27
CDR3 protein: ASSWRTSIGSEQF

D gene: NA
clone size: once
J gene: TRBJ2-7
V gene: TRBV5-6
CDR3 protein: ASSSARSSYEQY

D gene: NA
clone size: NA
J gene: TRBJ2-2
V gene: TRBV9
CDR3 protein: ASSHAGNGTGELF